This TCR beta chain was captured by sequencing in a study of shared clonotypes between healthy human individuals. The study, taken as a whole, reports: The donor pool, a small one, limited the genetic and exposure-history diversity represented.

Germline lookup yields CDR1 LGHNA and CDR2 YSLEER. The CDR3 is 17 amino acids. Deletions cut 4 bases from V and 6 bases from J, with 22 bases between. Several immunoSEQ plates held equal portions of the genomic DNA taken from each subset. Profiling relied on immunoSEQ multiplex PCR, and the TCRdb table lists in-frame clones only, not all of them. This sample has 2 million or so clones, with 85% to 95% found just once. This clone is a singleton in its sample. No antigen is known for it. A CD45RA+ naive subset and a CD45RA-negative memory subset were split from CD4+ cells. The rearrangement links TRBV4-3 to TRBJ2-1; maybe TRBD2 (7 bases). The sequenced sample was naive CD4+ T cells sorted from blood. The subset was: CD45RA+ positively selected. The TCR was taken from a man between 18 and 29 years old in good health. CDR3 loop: CASSPNLFWEGGNEQFF. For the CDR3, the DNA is TGCGCCAGCAGCCCCAACTTGTTTTGGGAGGGGGGCAATGAGCAGTTCTTC.